The rows below give T cell receptor beta chains drawn from one sample of a study of identifying expanded T cells in peripheral blood. The repertoire was sequenced with immunoSEQ multiplex PCR; TCRdb's copy has only in-frame clones and lacks some. The sample has some 76,000 clones, around 90% seen once. The sample was blood. The source of these receptors is a person between 18 and 69 years old in good health. Both conserved end residues are part of each CDR3. D genes are given only for firm matches. Size values are once, few and many counts, or a class for expanded clones, and some rows have none.

clone size	D gene	V gene	J gene	CDR3 protein	CDR3 DNA
NA	NA	TRBV7-2	TRBJ1-1	CASSLYPGPTEAFF	TGTGCCAGCAGCTTATATCCGGGTCCCACTGAAGCTTTCTTT
NA	NA	TRBV7-6	TRBJ1-1	CASSFKGQGAFF	TGTGCCAGCAGCTTTAAGGGGCAGGGAGCTTTCTTT
once	NA	TRBV20-1	TRBJ2-7	CSASWGYEQYF	TGCAGTGCTAGTTGGGGGTACGAGCAGTACTTC
once	NA	TRBV9	TRBJ2-5	CASSVKGGQETQYF	TGTGCCAGCAGCGTTAAAGGGGGTCAAGAGACCCAGTACTTC
medium-sized	TRBD2	TRBV9	TRBJ2-7	CASSPGTSGRGEQYF	TGTGCCAGCAGCCCCGGGACTAGCGGGAGGGGGGAGCAGTACTTC
few	TRBD2	TRBV4-2	TRBJ2-2	CASAQREHTGELFF	TGTGCCAGCGCCCAGCGGGAGCACACCGGGGAGCTGTTTTTT
NA	TRBD1	TRBV11-2	TRBJ1-4	CASSVIRGPGEKLFF	TGTGCCAGCAGCGTTATCAGGGGGCCGGGTGAAAAACTGTTTTTT
NA	TRBD1	TRBV7-2	TRBJ2-1	CASSPDRGIYNEQFF	TGTGCCAGCAGCCCGGACAGGGGCATATACAATGAGCAGTTCTTC
NA	NA	TRBV7-2	TRBJ2-7	CASSSQTFSYEQYF	TGTGCCAGCAGCTCCCAGACCTTCTCCTACGAGCAGTACTTC
NA	NA	TRBV7-2	TRBJ1-2	CASSAQGNYGYTF	TGTGCCAGCAGCGCACAGGGAAACTATGGCTACACCTTC
NA	NA	TRBV21-1	TRBJ2-5	CSTGTANSQETQYF	TGTTCTACTGGGACAGCCAACTCACAAGAGACCCAGTACTTC
NA	NA	TRBV7-8	TRBJ2-1	CASRSGPNSYNEQFF	TGTGCCAGCAGATCGGGACCAAACTCCTACAATGAGCAGTTCTTC
NA	TRBD1	TRBV28	TRBJ1-2	CASSIQGNYGYTF	TGTGCCAGCAGTATACAGGGGAACTATGGCTACACCTTC
NA	NA	TRBV6-1	TRBJ1-1	CASSAFSATEAFF	TGTGCCAGCAGTGCGTTTTCGGCCACTGAAGCTTTCTTT
NA	NA	TRBV5-4	TRBJ2-3	CASSGPLGPRNTDTQYF	TGTGCCAGCAGCGGGCCCCTGGGACCTCGTAACACAGATACGCAGTATTTT
NA	TRBD1	TRBV6-5	TRBJ1-1	CASSGGQGNTEAFF	TGTGCCAGCAGTGGCGGACAGGGGAACACTGAAGCTTTCTTT
NA	TRBD1	TRBV7-2	TRBJ1-2	CASLLTGTYGYTF	TGTGCCAGCCTCTTGACAGGGACCTATGGCTACACCTTC
NA	NA	TRBV20-1	TRBJ1-1	CRGQGTAEAFF	TGCAGGGGTCAGGGGACGGCAGAAGCTTTCTTT
NA	NA	TRBV6-5	TRBJ2-7	CASKPDRASYEQYF	TGTGCCAGCAAACCGGACAGAGCTTCCTACGAGCAGTACTTC
NA	NA	TRBV9	TRBJ1-1	CASSVEPGAEAFF	TGTGCCAGCAGCGTAGAACCGGGAGCCGAAGCTTTCTTT
NA	NA	TRBV15	TRBJ1-4	CATSRDRTVSSEKLFF	TGTGCCACCAGCAGAGATCGGACCGTCTCCTCTGAAAAACTGTTTTTT
NA	NA	TRBV25-1	TRBJ2-2	CASSEGVGGPRNTGELFF	TGTGCCAGCAGTGAAGGAGTGGGGGGCCCTCGTAACACCGGGGAGCTGTTTTTT
NA	NA	TRBV6-6	TRBJ2-7	CASWAGFHEQYF	TGTGCCAGCTGGGCAGGGTTCCACGAGCAGTACTTC
NA	NA	TRBV13	TRBJ2-3	CASSITGPDTQYF	TGTGCCAGCAGCATAACAGGGCCAGATACGCAGTATTTT
NA	TRBD1	TRBV7-8	TRBJ2-7	CASTLTTGGDKQYF	TGTGCCAGCACCCTCACGACAGGGGGGGATAAGCAGTACTTC
NA	NA	TRBV4-2	TRBJ2-4	CASSQDRGGLNIQYF	TGTGCCAGCAGCCAAGATCGAGGCGGACTAAACATTCAGTACTTC
NA	NA	TRBV5-6	TRBJ2-7	CASSLDSGNSYEQYF	TGTGCCAGCAGCTTGGATAGCGGAAACTCCTACGAGCAGTACTTC
NA	NA	TRBV7-6	TRBJ2-3	CASSSSTDTQYF	TGTGCCAGCAGCTCCAGCACAGATACGCAGTATTTT
NA	NA	TRBV12-5	TRBJ2-1	CASGLVLAGLGNEQFF	TGTGCTAGTGGTTTGGTACTGGCAGGGTTGGGAAATGAGCAGTTCTTC
NA	NA	TRBV27	TRBJ2-2	CASSLSINTGELFF	TGTGCCAGCAGTTTATCGATAAACACCGGGGAGCTGTTTTTT
NA	NA	TRBV5-1	TRBJ2-3	CASSFRVTDTQYF	TGCGCCAGCAGCTTTCGGGTCACAGATACGCAGTATTTT
NA	NA	TRBV7-9	TRBJ2-3	CASEAVGTDTQYF	TGTGCCAGCGAAGCGGTGGGCACAGATACGCAGTATTTT
NA	NA	TRBV10-1	TRBJ2-3	CASSETSTDTQYF	TGCGCCAGCAGTGAGACTAGCACAGATACGCAGTATTTT
once	TRBD2	TRBV7-6	TRBJ2-7	CASSSRGGTSGSSTYEQYF	TGTGCCAGCAGCTCCCGGGGTGGGACTAGCGGGAGTAGCACCTACGAGCAGTACTTC
NA	NA	TRBV7-2	TRBJ2-3	CASKRLPLAGTQYF	TGTGCCAGCAAGCGGCTCCCCCTTGCCGGTACGCAGTATTTT
medium-sized	NA	TRBV4-3	TRBJ1-6	CASSQALGSGNSPLHF	TGCGCCAGCAGCCAAGCATTGGGGTCAGGGAACTCACCCCTCCACTTT
NA	NA	TRBV5-6	TRBJ1-2	CASSLGTRGYTF	TGTGCCAGCAGCTTGGGCACGAGAGGCTACACCTTC
NA	NA	TRBV7-6	TRBJ2-5	CASSFWVGETQYF	TGTGCCAGCAGCTTTTGGGTCGGGGAGACCCAGTACTTC
NA	TRBD2	TRBV9	TRBJ2-1	CASSVVPRLAGGEQFF	TGTGCCAGCAGCGTAGTCCCGAGACTAGCGGGGGGTGAGCAGTTCTTC
NA	TRBD1	TRBV15	TRBJ2-7	CATSRDQGARISYEQYF	TGTGCCACCAGCAGAGATCAGGGGGCGCGAATATCCTACGAGCAGTACTTC
once	NA	TRBV19	TRBJ1-1	CASTILGGHGNTEAFF	TGTGCCAGTACCATCCTGGGCGGCCATGGGAACACTGAAGCTTTCTTT
NA	NA	TRBV4-2	TRBJ2-7	CASSQDFDRTPYEQYF	TGTGCCAGCAGCCAAGATTTCGACAGGACTCCCTACGAGCAGTACTTC
NA	NA	TRBV4-3	TRBJ1-2	CASSQDLFYGYTF	TGCGCCAGCAGCCAAGATTTATTCTATGGCTACACCTTC
NA	NA	TRBV5-1	TRBJ2-2	CASSLHNDLELFF	TGCGCCAGCAGCTTGCACAACGACTTGGAGCTGTTTTTT
NA	TRBD1	TRBV9	TRBJ2-1	CASSGGQGPSYQFF	TGTGCCAGCAGCGGGGGACAGGGTCCTTCCTATCAGTTCTTC
NA	NA	TRBV30	TRBJ1-1	CAWKGWVNTEAFF	TGTGCCTGGAAGGGGTGGGTGAACACTGAAGCTTTCTTT
NA	TRBD1	TRBV5-1	TRBJ1-4	CASSLGTGTSEKLFF	TGCGCCAGCAGCTTGGGGACAGGGACGAGTGAAAAACTGTTTTTT
once	NA	TRBV9	TRBJ1-4	CASSRYGGDEKLFF	TGTGCCAGCAGCCGCTATGGGGGTGACGAAAAACTGTTTTTT
NA	NA	TRBV27	TRBJ1-1	CASSSTRGRDTEAFF	TGTGCCAGCAGTTCAACCAGGGGACGTGACACTGAAGCTTTCTTT
NA	NA	TRBV11-2	TRBJ2-7	CASRGEDYEQYF	TGTGCCAGCAGGGGGGAGGACTACGAGCAGTACTTC
NA	NA	TRBV7-2	TRBJ2-6	CASSSGANVLTF	TGTGCCAGCAGCTCTGGGGCCAACGTCCTGACTTTC
NA	NA	TRBV14	TRBJ2-7	CASSQGRGGLYEQYF	TGTGCCAGCAGCCAAGGTCGAGGGGGACTCTACGAGCAGTACTTC
NA	NA	TRBV5-1	TRBJ1-1	CASSRFTGPDTEAFF	TGCGCCAGCAGCCGATTCACAGGGCCGGACACTGAAGCTTTCTTT
NA	TRBD1	TRBV2	TRBJ2-5	CASRTDRVQETQYF	TGTGCCAGCAGGACCGACAGGGTCCAAGAGACCCAGTACTTC
once	NA	TRBV4-2	TRBJ1-4	CASSQGSSGNYEKLFF	TGTGCCAGCAGCCAAGGTTCGTCGGGGAACTATGAAAAACTGTTTTTT
NA	NA	TRBV29-1	TRBJ2-5	CSVAKGGETQYF	TGCAGCGTTGCCAAGGGGGGGGAGACCCAGTACTTC
NA	TRBD1	TRBV6-5	TRBJ1-2	CASSYSGQYGYTF	TGTGCCAGCAGTTACTCGGGACAGTATGGCTACACCTTC
NA	NA	TRBV19	TRBJ1-1	CASTQQGWVHPFF	TGTGCCAGTACCCAACAGGGTTGGGTACATCCTTTCTTT